The present entry profiles one T cell receptor (beta chain) with its context. Its ends do not fully match the called genes, so a read error is possible. The sample comes from a study of CD4+ T cells in melanoma. Sequencing used immunoSEQ multiplex PCR; TCRdb keeps in-frame clones, though not all of them. This table holds about 11,000 clones, roughly two thirds found once. Germline CDR1 reads MNHEY; CDR2 reads SVGAGI. The CDR3 sequence is 15 residues long. The receptor was derived from a human donor with melanoma. What was sequenced was cells from a culture (not recorded whether cultured in vitro). The rearrangement uses TRBV6-5 and TRBJ2-7; TRBD1 matches at 7 bases. CDR3 sequence reads: CASSSAGGKRYGQYF. The CDR3 DNA follows: TGTGCCAGCAGTTCTGCAGGGGGTAAGCGTTACGGGCAGTACTTC.